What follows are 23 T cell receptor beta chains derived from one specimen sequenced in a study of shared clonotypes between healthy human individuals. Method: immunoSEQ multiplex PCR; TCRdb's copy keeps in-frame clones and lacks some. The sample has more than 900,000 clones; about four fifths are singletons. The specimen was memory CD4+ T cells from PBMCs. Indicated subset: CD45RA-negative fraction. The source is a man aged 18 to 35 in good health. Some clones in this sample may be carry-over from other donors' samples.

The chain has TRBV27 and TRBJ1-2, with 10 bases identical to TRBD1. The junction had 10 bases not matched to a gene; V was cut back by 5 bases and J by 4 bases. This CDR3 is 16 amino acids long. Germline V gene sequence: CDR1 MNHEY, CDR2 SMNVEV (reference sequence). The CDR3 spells CASSLRGTGASYGYTF. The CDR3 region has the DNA TGTGCCAGCAGTCTGCGGGGGACAGGGGCCTCCTATGGCTACACCTTC.

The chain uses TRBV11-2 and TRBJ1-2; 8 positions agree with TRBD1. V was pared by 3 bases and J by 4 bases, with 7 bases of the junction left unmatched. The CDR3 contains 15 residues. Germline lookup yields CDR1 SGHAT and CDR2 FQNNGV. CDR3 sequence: CASSLSPGGLYGYTF. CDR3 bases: TGTGCCAGCAGCTTGTCCCCAGGGGGCCTCTATGGCTACACCTTC.

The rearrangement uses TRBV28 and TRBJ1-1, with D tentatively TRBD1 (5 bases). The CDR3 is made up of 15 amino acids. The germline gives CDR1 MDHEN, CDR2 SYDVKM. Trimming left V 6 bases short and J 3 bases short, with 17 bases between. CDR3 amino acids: CASSPQQAAYTEAFF. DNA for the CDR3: TGTGCCAGCAGCCCGCAACAGGCTGCATACACTGAAGCTTTCTTT.

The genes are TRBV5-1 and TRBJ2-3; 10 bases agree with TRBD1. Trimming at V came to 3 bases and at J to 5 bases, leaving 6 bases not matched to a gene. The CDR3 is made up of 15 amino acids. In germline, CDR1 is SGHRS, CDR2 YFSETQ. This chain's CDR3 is CASSSGQGLGDTQYF. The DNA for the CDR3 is TGCGCCAGCAGCTCGGGACAGGGGTTGGGAGATACGCAGTATTTT. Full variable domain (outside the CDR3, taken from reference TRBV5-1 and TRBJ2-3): KAGVTQTPRYLIKTRGQQVTLSCSPISGHRSVSWYQQTPGQGLQFLFEYFSETQRNKGNFPGRFSGRQFSNSRSEMNVSTLELGDSALYLCASSSGQGLGDTQYFGPGTRLTVL.

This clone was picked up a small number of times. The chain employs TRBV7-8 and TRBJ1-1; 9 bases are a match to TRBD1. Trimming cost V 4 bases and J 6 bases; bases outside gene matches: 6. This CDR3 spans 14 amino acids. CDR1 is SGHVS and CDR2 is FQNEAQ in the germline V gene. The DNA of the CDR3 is TGTGCCAGCAGCTCCCGGGACAGGGACCCTGAAGCTTTCTTT. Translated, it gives CASSSRDRDPEAFF.

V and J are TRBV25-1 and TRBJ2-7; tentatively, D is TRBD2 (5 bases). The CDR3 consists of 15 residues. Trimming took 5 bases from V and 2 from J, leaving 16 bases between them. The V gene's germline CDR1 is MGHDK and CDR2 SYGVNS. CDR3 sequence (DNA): TGTGCCAGCAGTCCGTTTAGCGCAGTTCCCTACGAGCAGTACTTC. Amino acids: CASSPFSAVPYEQYF.

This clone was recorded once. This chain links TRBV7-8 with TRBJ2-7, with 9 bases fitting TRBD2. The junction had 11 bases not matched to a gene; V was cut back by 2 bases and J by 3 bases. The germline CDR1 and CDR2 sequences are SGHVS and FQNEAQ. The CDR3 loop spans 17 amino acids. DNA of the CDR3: TGTGCCAGCAGCTTATTTCGCCTAGCGGGACGAAACTACGAGCAGTACTTC. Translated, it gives CASSLFRLAGRNYEQYF.

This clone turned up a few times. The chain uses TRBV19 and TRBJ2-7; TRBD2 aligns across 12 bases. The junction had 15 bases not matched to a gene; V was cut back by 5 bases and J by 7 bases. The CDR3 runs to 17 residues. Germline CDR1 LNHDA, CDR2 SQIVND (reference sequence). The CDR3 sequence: CASSPSGRALGSREQYF. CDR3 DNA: TGTGCCAGTAGTCCTAGCGGGAGGGCCTTAGGATCTCGGGAGCAGTACTTC.

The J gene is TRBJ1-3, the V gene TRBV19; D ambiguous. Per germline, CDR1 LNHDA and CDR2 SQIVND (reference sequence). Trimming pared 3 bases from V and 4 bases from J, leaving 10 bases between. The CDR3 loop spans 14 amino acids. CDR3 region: CASSIRAPGNTIYF. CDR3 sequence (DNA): TGTGCCAGTAGTATTAGGGCCCCCGGAAACACCATATATTTT.

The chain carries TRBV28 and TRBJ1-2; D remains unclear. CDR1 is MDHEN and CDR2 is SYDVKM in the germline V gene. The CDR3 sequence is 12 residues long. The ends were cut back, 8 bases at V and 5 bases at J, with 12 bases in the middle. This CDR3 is CASGPARYGYTF. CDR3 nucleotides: TGTGCCAGCGGCCCGGCCCGATATGGCTACACCTTC.

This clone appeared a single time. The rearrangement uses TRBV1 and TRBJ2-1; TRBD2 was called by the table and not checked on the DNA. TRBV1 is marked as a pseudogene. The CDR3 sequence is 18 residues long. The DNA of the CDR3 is TGCACCAGCAGCCAATTGGGACCGGGACTAGAGGAGTTCAATGAGCAGTTCTTC. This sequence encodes CTSSQLGPGLEEFNEQFF.

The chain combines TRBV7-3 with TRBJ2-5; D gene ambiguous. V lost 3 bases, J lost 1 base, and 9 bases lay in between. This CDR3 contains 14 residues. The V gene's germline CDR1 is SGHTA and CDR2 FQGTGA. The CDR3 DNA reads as TGTGCCAGCAGCTTGGACGGCCGCCAAGAGACCCAGTACTTC. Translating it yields CASSLDGRQETQYF. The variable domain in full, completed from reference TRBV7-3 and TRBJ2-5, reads GAGVSQTPSNKVTEKGKYVELRCDPISGHTALYWYRQSLGQGPEFLIYFQGTGAADDSGLPNDRFFAVRPEGSVSTLKIQRTERGDSAVYLCASSLDGRQETQYFGPGTRLLVL.

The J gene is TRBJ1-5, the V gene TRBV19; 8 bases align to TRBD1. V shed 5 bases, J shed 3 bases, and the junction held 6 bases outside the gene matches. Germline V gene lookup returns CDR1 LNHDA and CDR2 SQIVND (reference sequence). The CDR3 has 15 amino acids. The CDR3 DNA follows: TGTGCCAGTAGTGGGGACAGGTGGCACAATCAGCCCCAGCATTTT. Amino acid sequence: CASSGDRWHNQPQHF.

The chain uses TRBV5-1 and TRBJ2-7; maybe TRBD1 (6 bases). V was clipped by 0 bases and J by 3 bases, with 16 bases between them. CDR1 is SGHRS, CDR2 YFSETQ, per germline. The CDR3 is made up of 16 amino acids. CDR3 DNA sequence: TGCGCCAGCAGCTTGGCCGGGGCAGGGGTGGGCTACGAGCAGTACTTC. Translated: CASSLAGAGVGYEQYF. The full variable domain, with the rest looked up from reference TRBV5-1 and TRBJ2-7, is KAGVTQTPRYLIKTRGQQVTLSCSPISGHRSVSWYQQTPGQGLQFLFEYFSETQRNKGNFPGRFSGRQFSNSRSEMNVSTLELGDSALYLCASSLAGAGVGYEQYFGPGTRLTVT.

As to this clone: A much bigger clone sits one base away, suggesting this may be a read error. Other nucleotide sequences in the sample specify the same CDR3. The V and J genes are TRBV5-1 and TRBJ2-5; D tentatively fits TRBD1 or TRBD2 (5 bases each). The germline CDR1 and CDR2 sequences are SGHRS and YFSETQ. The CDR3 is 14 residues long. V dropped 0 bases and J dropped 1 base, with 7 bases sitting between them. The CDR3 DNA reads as TGCGCCAGCAGCTTGGGGGGGTTCCAAGAGACCCAGTACTTC. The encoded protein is CASSLGGFQETQYF.

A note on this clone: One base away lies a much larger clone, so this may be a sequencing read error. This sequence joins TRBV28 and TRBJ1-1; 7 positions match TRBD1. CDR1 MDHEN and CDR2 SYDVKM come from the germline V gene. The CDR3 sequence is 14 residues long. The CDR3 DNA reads TGTGCCAGCAGTTTTAATGACAGGGCGACTGACGCTTTCTTT. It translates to CASSFNDRATDAFF. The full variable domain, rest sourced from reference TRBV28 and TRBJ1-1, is DVKVTQSSRYLVKRTGEKVFLECVQDMDHENMFWYRQDPGLGLRLIYFSYDVKMKEKGDIPEGYSVSREKKERFSLILESASTNQTSMYLCASSFNDRATDAFFGQGTRLTVV.

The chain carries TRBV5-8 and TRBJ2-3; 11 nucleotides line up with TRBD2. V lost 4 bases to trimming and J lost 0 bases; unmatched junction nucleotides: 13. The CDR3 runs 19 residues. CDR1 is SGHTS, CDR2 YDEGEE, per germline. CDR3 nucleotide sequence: TGTGCCAGCAGCACCGGGACTAGCGGAGGGTGGGCTAGCACAGATACGCAGTATTTT. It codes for CASSTGTSGGWASTDTQYF.

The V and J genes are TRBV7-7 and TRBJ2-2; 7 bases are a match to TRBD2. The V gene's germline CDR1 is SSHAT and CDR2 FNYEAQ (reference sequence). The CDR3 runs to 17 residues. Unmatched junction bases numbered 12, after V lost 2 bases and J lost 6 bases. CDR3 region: CASSLFAGLSLAGELFF. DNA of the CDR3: TGTGCCAGCAGCTTATTCGCGGGACTATCTCTTGCCGGGGAGCTGTTTTTT.

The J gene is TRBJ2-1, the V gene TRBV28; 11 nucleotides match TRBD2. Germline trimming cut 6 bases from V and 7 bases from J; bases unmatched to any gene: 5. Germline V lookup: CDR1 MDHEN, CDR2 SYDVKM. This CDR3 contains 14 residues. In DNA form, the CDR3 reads TGTGCCAGCAGCATTAGCGGGAGGGGAAATGAGCAGTTCTTC. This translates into CASSISGRGNEQFF.

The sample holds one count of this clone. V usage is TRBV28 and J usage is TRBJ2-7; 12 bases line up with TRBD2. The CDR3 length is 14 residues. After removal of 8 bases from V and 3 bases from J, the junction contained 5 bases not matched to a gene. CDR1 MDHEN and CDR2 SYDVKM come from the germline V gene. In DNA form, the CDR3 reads TGTGCCAGCGTACTAGCGGGAGGAATCTACGAGCAGTACTTC. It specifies CASVLAGGIYEQYF.

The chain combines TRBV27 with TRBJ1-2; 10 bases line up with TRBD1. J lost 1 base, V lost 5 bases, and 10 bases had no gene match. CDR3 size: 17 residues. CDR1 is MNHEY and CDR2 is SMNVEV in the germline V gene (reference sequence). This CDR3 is CASSPGGTGAYNYGYTF. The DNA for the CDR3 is TGTGCCAGCAGTCCCGGGGGGACAGGGGCATATAACTATGGCTACACCTTC.

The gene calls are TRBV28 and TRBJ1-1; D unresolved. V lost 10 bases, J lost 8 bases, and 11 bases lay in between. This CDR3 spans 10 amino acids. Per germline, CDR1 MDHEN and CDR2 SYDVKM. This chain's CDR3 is CATIGREAFF. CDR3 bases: TGTGCCACAATAGGCAGAGAAGCTTTCTTT.

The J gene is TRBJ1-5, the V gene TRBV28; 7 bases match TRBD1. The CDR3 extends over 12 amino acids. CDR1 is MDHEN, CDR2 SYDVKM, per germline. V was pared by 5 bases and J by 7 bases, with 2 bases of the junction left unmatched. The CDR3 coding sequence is TGTGCCAGCAGTGCCAGGGGGCAGCCCCAGCATTTT. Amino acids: CASSARGQPQHF.